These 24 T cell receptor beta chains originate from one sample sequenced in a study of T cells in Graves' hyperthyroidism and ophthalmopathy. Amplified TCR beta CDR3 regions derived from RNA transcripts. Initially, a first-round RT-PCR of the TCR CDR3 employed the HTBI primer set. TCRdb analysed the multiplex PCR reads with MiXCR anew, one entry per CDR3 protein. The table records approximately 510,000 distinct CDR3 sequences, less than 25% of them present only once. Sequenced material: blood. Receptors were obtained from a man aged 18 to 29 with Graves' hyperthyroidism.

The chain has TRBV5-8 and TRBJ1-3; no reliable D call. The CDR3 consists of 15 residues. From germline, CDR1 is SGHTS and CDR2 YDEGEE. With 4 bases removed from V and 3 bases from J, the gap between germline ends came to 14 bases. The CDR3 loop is CASSTTSSGGNTIYF. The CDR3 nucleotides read TGTGCCAGCAGCACGACTTCTTCGGGTGGAAACACCATATATTTT.

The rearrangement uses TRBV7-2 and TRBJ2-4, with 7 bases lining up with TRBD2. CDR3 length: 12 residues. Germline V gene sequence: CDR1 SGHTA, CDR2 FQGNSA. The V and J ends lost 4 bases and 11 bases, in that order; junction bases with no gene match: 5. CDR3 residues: CASSSRGGVQYF. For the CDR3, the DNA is TGTGCCAGCAGCTCAAGGGGAGGGGTTCAGTACTTC.

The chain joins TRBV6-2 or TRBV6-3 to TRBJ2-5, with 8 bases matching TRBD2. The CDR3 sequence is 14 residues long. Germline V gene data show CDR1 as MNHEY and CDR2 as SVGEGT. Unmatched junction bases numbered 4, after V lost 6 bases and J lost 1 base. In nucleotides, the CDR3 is TGTGCCAGCAGGGGACTAGAAGTCCAAGAGACCCAGTACTTC. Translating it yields CASRGLEVQETQYF.

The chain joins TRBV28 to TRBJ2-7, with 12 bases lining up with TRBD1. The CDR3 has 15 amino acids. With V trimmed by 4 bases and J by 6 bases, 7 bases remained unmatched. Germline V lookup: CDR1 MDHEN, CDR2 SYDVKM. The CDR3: CASSSPGQGAREQYF. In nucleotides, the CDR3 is TGTGCCAGCAGTTCGCCGGGACAGGGGGCACGCGAGCAGTACTTC.

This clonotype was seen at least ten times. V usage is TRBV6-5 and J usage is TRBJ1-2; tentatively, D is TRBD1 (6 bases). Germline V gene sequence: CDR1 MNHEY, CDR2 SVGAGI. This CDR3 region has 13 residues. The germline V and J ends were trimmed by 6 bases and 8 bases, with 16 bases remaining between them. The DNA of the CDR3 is TGTGCCAGCAGCTCCTCGGGGGGCTGGGGCTACACCTTC. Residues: CASSSSGGWGYTF.

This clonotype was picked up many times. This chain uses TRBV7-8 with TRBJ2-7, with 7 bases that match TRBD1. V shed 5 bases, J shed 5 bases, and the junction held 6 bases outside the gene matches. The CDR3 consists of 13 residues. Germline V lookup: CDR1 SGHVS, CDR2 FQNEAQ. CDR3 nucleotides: TGTGCCAGCAGCCCCTGGACAGGTAACGAGCAGTACTTC. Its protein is CASSPWTGNEQYF.

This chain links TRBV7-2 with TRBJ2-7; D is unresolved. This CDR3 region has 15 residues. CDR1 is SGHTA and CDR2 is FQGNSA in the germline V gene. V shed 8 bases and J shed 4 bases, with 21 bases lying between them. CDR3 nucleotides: TGTGCCAGCTCAGAGGCAGGATATACCAGATACGAGCAGTACTTC. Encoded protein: CASSEAGYTRYEQYF.

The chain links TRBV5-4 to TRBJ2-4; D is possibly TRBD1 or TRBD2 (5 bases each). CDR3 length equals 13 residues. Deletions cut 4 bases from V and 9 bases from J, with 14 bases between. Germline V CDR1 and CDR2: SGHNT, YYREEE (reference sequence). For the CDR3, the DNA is TGTGCCAGCAGCCTTGGGGACGAGGTCATTCAGTACTTC. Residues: CASSLGDEVIQYF. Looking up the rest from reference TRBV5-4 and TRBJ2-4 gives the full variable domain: ETGVTQSPTHLIKTRGQQVTLRCSSQSGHNTVSWYQQALGQGPQFIFQYYREEENGRGNFPPRFSGLQFPNYSSELNVNALELDDSALYLCASSLGDEVIQYFGAGTRLSVL.

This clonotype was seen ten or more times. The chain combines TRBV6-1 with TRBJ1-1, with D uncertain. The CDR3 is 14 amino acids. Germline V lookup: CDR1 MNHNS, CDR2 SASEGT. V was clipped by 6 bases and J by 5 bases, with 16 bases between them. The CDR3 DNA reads TGTGCCAGCAGCAAGACCCCGGCGGGGACTGAAGCTTTCTTT. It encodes CASSKTPAGTEAFF.

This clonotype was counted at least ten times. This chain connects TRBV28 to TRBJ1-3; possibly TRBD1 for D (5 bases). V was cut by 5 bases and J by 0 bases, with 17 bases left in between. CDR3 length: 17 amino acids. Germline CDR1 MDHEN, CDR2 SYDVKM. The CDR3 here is CASSESGTPSSGNTIYF. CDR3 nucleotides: TGTGCCAGCAGTGAATCGGGGACCCCGTCCTCTGGAAACACCATATATTTT. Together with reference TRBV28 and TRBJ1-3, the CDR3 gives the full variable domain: DVKVTQSSRYLVKRTGEKVFLECVQDMDHENMFWYRQDPGLGLRLIYFSYDVKMKEKGDIPEGYSVSREKKERFSLILESASTNQTSMYLCASSESGTPSSGNTIYFGEGSWLTVV.

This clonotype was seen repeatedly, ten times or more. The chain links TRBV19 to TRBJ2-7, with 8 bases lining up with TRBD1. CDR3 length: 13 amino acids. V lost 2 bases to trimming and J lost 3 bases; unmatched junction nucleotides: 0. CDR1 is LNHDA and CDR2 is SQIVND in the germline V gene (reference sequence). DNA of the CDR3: TGTGCCAGTAGTATAACAGGGGGCTACGAGCAGTACTTC. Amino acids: CASSITGGYEQYF.

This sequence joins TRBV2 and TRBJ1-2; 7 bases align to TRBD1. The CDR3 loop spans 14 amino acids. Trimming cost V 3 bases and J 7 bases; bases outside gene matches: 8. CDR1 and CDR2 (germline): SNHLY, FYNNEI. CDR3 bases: TGTGCCAGCAGTGACGTCACGACAGGGTTTGGCTACACCTTC. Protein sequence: CASSDVTTGFGYTF.

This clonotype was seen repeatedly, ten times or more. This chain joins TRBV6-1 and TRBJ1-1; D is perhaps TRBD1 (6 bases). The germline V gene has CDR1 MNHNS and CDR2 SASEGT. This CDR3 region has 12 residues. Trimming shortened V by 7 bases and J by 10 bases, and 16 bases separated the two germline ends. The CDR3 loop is CASKPPGEGAFF. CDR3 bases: TGTGCCAGCAAACCCCCAGGGGAAGGAGCTTTCTTT.

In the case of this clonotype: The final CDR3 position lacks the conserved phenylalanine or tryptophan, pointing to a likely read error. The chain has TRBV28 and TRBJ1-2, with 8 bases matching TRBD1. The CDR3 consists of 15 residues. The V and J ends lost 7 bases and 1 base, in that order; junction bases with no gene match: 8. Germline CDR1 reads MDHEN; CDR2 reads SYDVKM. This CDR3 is CASTGTGNLNYGYTY. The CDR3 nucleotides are TGTGCCAGCACCGGGACAGGCAACCTTAACTATGGCTACACCTAC.

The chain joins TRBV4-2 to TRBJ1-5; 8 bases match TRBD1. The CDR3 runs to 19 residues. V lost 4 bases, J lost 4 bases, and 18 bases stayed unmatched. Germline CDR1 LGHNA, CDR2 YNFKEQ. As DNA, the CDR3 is TGTGCCAGCAGCCTACAGATAACTGGGCAGGGGGCTAGTAATCAGCCCCAGCATTTT. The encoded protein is CASSLQITGQGASNQPQHF.

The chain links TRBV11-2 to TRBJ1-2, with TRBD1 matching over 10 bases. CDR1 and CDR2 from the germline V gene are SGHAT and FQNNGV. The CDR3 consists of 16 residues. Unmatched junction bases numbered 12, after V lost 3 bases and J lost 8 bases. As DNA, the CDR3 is TGTGCCAGCAGCTTGGACAGGGGGATAGTCGCGGGCGGCTACACCTTC. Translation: CASSLDRGIVAGGYTF.

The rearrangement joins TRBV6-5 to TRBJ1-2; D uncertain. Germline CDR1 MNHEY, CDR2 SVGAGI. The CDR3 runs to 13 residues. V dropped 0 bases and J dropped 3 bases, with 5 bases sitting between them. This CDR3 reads CASSYSRDYGYTF. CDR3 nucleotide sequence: TGTGCCAGCAGTTACTCGAGGGACTATGGCTACACCTTC.

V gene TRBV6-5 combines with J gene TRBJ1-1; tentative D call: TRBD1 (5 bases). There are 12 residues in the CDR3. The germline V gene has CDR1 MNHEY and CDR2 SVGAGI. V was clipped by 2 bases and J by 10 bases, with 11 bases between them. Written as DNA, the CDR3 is TGTGCCAGCAGTTACCCCGAAGGGGTAGCTTTCTTT. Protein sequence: CASSYPEGVAFF.

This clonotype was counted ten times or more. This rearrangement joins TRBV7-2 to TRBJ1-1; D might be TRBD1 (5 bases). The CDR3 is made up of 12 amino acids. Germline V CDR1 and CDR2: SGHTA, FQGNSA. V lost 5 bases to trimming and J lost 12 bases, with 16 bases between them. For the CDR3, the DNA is TGTGCCAGCAGCGCTGGACACCTCCCTTCTTTCTTT. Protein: CASSAGHLPSFF.

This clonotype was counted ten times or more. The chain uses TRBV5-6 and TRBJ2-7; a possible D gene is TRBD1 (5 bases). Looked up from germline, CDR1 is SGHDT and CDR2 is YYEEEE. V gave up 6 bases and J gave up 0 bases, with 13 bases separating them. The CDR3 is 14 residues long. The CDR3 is CASTVDRVSYEQYF. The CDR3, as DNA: TGTGCCAGCACCGTAGACAGAGTCTCCTACGAGCAGTACTTC.

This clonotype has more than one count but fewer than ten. The CDR3: CASSLKRERETQYF. CDR3 nucleotide sequence: TGTGCCAGCAGTTTAAAAAGGGAACGAGAGACCCAGTACTTC. The V gene is TRBV28, the J gene TRBJ2-5; D unclear. Between the trimmed V and J ends, which lost 2 bases and 4 bases, there was a span of 11 bases. The CDR3 is 14 residues long. Germline V gene sequence: CDR1 MDHEN, CDR2 SYDVKM. Together with reference TRBV28 and TRBJ2-5, the CDR3 gives the full variable domain: DVKVTQSSRYLVKRTGEKVFLECVQDMDHENMFWYRQDPGLGLRLIYFSYDVKMKEKGDIPEGYSVSREKKERFSLILESASTNQTSMYLCASSLKRERETQYFGPGTRLLVL.

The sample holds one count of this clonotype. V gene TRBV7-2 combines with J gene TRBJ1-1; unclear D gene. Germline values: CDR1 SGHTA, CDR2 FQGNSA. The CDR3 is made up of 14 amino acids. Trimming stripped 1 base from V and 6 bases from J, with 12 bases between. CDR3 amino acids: CASSLEGTGAEAFF. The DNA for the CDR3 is TGTGCCAGCAGCTTAGAAGGCACTGGCGCTGAAGCTTTCTTT.

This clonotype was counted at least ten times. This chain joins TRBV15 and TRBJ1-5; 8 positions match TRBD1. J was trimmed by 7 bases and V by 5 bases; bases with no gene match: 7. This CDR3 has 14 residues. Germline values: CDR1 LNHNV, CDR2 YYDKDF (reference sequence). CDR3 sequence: CATSGGQVAQPQHF. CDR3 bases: TGTGCCACCAGCGGGGGACAGGTAGCGCAGCCCCAGCATTTT.

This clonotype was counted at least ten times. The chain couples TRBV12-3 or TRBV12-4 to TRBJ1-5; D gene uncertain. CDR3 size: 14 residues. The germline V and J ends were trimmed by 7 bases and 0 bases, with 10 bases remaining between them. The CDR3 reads CASTLFGSNQPQHF. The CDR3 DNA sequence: TGTGCCAGCACCCTGTTCGGTAGCAATCAGCCCCAGCATTTT.